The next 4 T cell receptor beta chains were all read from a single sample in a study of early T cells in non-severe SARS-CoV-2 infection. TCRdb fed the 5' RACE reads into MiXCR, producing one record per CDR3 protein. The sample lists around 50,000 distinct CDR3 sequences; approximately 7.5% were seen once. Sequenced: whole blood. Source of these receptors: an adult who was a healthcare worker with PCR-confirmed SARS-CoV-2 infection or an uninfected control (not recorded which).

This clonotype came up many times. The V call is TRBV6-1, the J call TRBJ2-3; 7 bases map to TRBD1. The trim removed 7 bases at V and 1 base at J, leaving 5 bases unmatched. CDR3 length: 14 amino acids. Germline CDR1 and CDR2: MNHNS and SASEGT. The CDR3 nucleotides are TGTGCCAGCATTTACGGACAGGGCACAGATACGCAGTATTTT. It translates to CASIYGQGTDTQYF.

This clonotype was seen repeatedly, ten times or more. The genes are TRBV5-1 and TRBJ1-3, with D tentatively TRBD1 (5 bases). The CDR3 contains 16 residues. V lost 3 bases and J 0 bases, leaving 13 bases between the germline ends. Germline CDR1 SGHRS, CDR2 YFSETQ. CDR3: CASSYDDSTSGNTIYF. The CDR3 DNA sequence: TGCGCCAGCAGCTACGACGACAGTACCTCTGGAAACACCATATATTTT.

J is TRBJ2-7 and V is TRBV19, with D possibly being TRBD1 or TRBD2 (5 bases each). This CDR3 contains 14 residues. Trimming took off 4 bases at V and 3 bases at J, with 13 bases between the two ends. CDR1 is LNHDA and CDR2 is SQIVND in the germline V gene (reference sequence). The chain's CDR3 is CASSSRDGSYEQYF. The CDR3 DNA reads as TGTGCCAGTAGTAGCCGGGACGGCAGCTACGAGCAGTACTTC.

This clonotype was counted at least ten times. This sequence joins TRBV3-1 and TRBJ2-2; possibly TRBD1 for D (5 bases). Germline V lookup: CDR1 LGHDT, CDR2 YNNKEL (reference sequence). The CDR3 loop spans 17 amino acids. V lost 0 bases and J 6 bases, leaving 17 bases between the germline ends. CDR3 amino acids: CASSQDLTAGYPGELFF. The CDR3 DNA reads TGTGCCAGCAGCCAAGATCTTACCGCAGGGTACCCCGGGGAGCTGTTTTTT.